This T cell receptor (beta chain) comes out of a study of cytomegalovirus exposure and HLA in healthy donors (dated by TCRdb to 2016 to 2017). With regard to the full study: An earlier analysis of some 620 of the donors reported approximately 260 Gb of sequence data and roughly 120 million unique TCR beta sequences obtained from some 200 million T cells. The T cell repertoires of 666 subjects were profiled by immunosequencing and related to cytomegalovirus serostatus. The study combined high-throughput TCR immunosequencing, statistical association of individual TCRs with disease status, and machine learning to predict cytomegalovirus infection status. A later analysis re-examined previously published TCR beta repertoires from hundreds of donors and added high-resolution HLA genotyping to investigate patterns of TCR occurrence. The number of typed donors differed by locus: roughly 629-640 for A, B, C, DRB1 and DQB1; approximately 520 for DQA1; 606 for DPA1; and about 470 for DPB1. About 310 gigabases of sequencing data and tens of millions of unique TCR sequences were included in an early release covering roughly 600 HLA-typed donors. The genetic ancestry cluster associated with self-reported Caucasian donors included over 65% of the approximately 400 genotyped donors. The study was designed to test whether signatures of past pathogen exposure could be identified by cataloging public T cell receptors. Donor age, sex, ethnicity and CMV serostatus were collected together with the repertoire data. A later genetic analysis took genome-wide SNP genotypes for 398 of the 666 donors and used that subset as a discovery cohort. Rather than drawing on any new phenotypic data, the later analysis identified candidate immune exposures from TCR beta sequences and the way those sequences occurred across donors. Among several hundred genotyped donors of the cohort, an average of around 250,000 unique TCR beta nucleotide sequences was sequenced per donor, of which about 18% were non-productive. In addition to the first cohort of approximately 650 subjects, a separate validation cohort of about 120 different subjects was used. An earlier analysis of fewer than 700 of the donors applied high-throughput TCR beta sequencing to assess whether each TCR beta V gene segment acted as functional or pseudogenic. Every repertoire in the discovery cohort had been generated on one and the same sequencing platform. Both class I and class II loci were covered by HLA typing, at four-digit resolution. Five DR-DQ haplotypes were handled as single units for association and clustering, since linkage in the cohort was strong.

The method was the immunoSEQ multiplex PCR assay. A mixture of 60 forward primers for TCR Vbeta segments and 13 reverse primers for TCR Jbeta segments was used in the multiplex PCR. A multiplex PCR assay on genomic DNA amplified the CDR3 region of rearranged TCR beta genes. Amplified TCR beta libraries were sequenced as 87-base-pair reads on the Illumina HiSeq System. Turning to the authors' computational methods: A later analysis tallied 70 million to 100 million unique TCR beta chains across the 666 repertoires, and approximately 12 million of those chains were shared by two or more donors. Raw reads were error-corrected and collapsed into unique sequences by a nearest-neighbor algorithm in which closely related sequences were merged to remove PCR and sequencing errors. V, D and J gene segments were assigned by aligning CDR3 sequences to IMGT reference sequences. Each retained sequence needed at least a six-nucleotide match to both a V gene segment and a J gene segment. A rearrangement counted as productive if the CDR3 had no stop codons and remained in frame with V and J, and every other rearrangement counted as non-productive. Following IMGT convention, CDR3 was defined as the stretch from the second conserved V-encoded cysteine up to the conserved J-encoded phenylalanine. In an earlier analysis of around 540 of the donors, sequences lacking an unambiguous match to a single V gene segment were excluded. In an earlier analysis of 450 to 750 of the donors, a V segment was called functional when productive rearrangements were above 56.7%, and segregating when the standard deviation between donors exceeded 5%. A statistical classification framework was built to diagnose cytomegalovirus status from the catalog of TCR beta chain sequences. A later analysis assigned V and J genes by comparing TCR nucleotide sequences with IMGT/GENE-DB human TR gene sequences. Using the TCRdist pipeline, a later analysis assigned CDR3 sequences along with most-parsimonious VDJ recombination scenarios. In a later analysis, each TCR beta chain was defined by its CDR3 amino acid sequence together with its V-gene family, and reads lacking a unique V-gene family were excluded. In a later analysis, fewer than 650 highly shared, low-generation-probability nucleotide sequences were removed to address suspected cross-contamination and a sequencing artifact. A later analysis calculated a clonal expansion index for each public chain from normalized within-repertoire ranks of inferred template counts. In a later analysis, generation probabilities were computed with a VDJ recombination model fitted to out-of-frame rearrangements, and the resulting probabilities were checked against IGoR. In a later analysis, hypergeometric tests were used to score TCR-TCR, TCR-HLA and TCR-CMV co-occurrence, with a repertoire-size bias correction applied to TCR pairs. A later analysis estimated false discovery rates by permuting HLA or CMV assignments 20 times. A later analysis grouped co-occurring TCRs with DBSCAN, adding TCRdist sequence similarity when clustering within HLA-allele-positive subsets. For co-occurrence clustering, repertoires with fewer than 30,000 or more than 120,000 public chains were excluded, along with five or six repertoires with anomalous nucleotide sharing. TCRdb retrieved this table from immuneACCESS and kept in-frame rearrangements only. Not all clones are present; in checked studies, unresolved V genes account for under half, and no reason is known for the remainder. V, J and clone size reflect that table, while D and trimming were determined from the DNA. For this sample there are over 250,000 clones; approximately 70% appear just once. In total, the top ten clones hold around 2.3% of the sample.

The cohort comprised 550 to 700 healthy bone marrow donors. At the time of sampling, every cohort member was nominally healthy, though immune exposures that went unrecorded were likely present. The donor was CMV seronegative and belonged to the group of over 300 seronegative cohort members. A peripheral blood sample was provided by each donor, and peripheral blood mononuclear cells were used for TCR beta sequencing. Genomic DNA was extracted from the blood cell samples with the Qiagen DNeasy Blood Extraction Kit. Broader findings and caveats from the paper: This cohort had only TCR beta chains sequenced, and the lack of alpha or paired-chain data limited which features could be detected. Because counts were too low, fewer than 20 rarely observed V segments, including chromosome 9 orphons, were excluded from the earlier analysis of 587 of the donors. Cytomegalovirus status was reported to be diagnosed by the classifier with high specificity and sensitivity in both the original and validation cohorts. At a false discovery rate of 0.05, a later analysis linked roughly 17,000 TCR beta sequences to specific HLA alleles. According to the authors, the approach could potentially be generalized to other disease states and immunological phenotypes. In a later genetic analysis, a missense DCLRE1C variant was associated with V-gene and J-gene trimming of TCR beta chains, and the association was replicated in an independent cohort. Roughly uniform sequencing depth across donors was assumed in presence/absence analyses, although this assumption may not hold. In a later analysis, HLA-associated TCR beta chains showed more clonal expansion and lower generation probabilities than non-associated chains that were equally common. A further reported finding was that TCR beta sequences accurately predicted the HLA-A and HLA-B alleles for most subjects in the first cohort. When HLA alleles, especially DR and DQ, strongly co-occurred, attributing TCR associations to individual alleles was difficult. In a later analysis, the rate of TCR association differed among HLA loci, with DRB1 alleles having the most associated TCRs and HLA-C alleles having the fewest. In an earlier analysis of 500 to 650 of the donors, most TCR beta V segments appeared in productive rearrangements about 87% or about 30% of the time, broadly matching IMGT annotations. According to a later analysis, most CMV-associated TCR beta chains appeared to be HLA-restricted, and the HLA associations seemed to be driven largely by CMV exposure. A cluster of highly shared sequence variants was judged likely to be a technical artifact of the sequencing pipeline. In vitro tests confirmed that three of the cytomegalovirus-associated TCR beta chains recognize cytomegalovirus antigens. Correlated functional status among segregating V segments might be attributable to linkage disequilibrium, but an unknown experimental factor could not be ruled out. Most TCR sequences were seen in very few donors, while some public TCRs were found in many individuals. For the cohort, immune exposure information was limited to CMV serostatus. In a later genetic analysis, fewer N-insertions in productive TCRs were reported among donors in an Asian-associated ancestry cluster than the approximately 670-donor mean. The study listed approximately 150 TCR beta chains as associated with cytomegalovirus. In a later analysis, several top co-occurrence clusters were reported to appear linked to parvovirus B19, influenza, CMV and Epstein-Barr virus. Because HLA typing was missing for some donors at each locus, association tests included only the typed subset.

As to this clone: Its antigen target is currently unknown. Base qualities are not recorded, but no much larger clone differs from it by a single base.

Sequencing input: PBMCs. The clonotype was recovered from a female donor in good health and CMV-seronegative.

CDR3 reads: CASSNSLAGVGAQETQYF. The sequenced DNA: TGTGCCAGCAGCAACTCTCTAGCGGGAGTGGGGGCCCAAGAGACCCAGTACTTC. The V and J genes are TRBV5-4 and TRBJ2-5, and 10 junctional nucleotides match TRBD2. CDR1 is given as SGHNT and CDR2 as YYREEE, both from the germline V gene (reference sequence). Relative to germline, V is missing 4 bases and J is missing 1 base, with 13 bases of the junction outside any gene match. The CDR3 starts with the cysteine, ends with the phenylalanine, and has 18 residues. The retained sequence is limited to the CDR3, 54 bases, with the frame set at the first base.